This paragraph reports one T cell receptor beta chain. Its antigen is still unknown. CDR3 length: 12 amino acids. The ends were cut back, 3 bases at V and 7 bases at J, with 7 bases in the middle. CDR1 is MNHEY, CDR2 SMNVEV, per germline (reference sequence). DNA loading was fixed at about 380 ng for all bulk PBMC samples. Repertoires were generated with immunoSEQ multiplex PCR, while TCRdb's copy carries only in-frame clones and drops some. The sample includes almost 8,500 clones, approximately 90% of them seen just once. The data are from a study of blood T cell dynamics during melanoma immunotherapy. Study overall: Metastatic melanoma patients received first-line pembrolizumab or nivolumab plus ipilimumab. Study-level results: Clones driving repertoire changes may be melanoma-specific or general immune activation. Disease-control patients' PBMC repertoires became either more clonal or more diverse at W3.

Time point specified: week 3, after first cycle of checkpoint inhibitor. This TCR was recovered from a human donor with melanoma. V is TRBV27 and J is TRBJ1-5; D remains ambiguous. The material sequenced was blood, taken from a patient treated with checkpoint blockade. CDR3: CASSFLGQPQHF. The CDR3 DNA reads TGTGCCAGCAGTTTTTTGGGCCAGCCCCAGCATTTT.